This is a list of T cell receptor beta chains from one sample in a study of blood T cell repertoires in COVID-19. The protocol was immunoSEQ multiplex PCR, while the TCRdb copy is restricted to in-frame clones and leaves out a portion. This repertoire shows approximately 200,000 clones, approximately 84% found once; its top ten account for around 2%. Sequencing was carried out using PBMCs or T cells enriched from blood (not recorded which). The receptors were sampled from a man in his sixties who had recovered from COVID-19. CDR3s include the opening cysteine and the closing phenylalanine or tryptophan. Fields, in order: clone size, V gene, D gene, J gene, CDR3 protein, CDR3 DNA. The D gene is left open where the match is weak. The listing skips clone size in some rows; elsewhere it reads once, few, many or a size class.

>-|TRBV5-1|-|TRBJ2-7
CASSPMNRAEQYF
TGCGCCAGCAGCCCCATGAACAGGGCCGAGCAGTACTTC
>-|TRBV9|TRBD1|TRBJ1-4
CASSVTGTVAYANEKLFF
TGTGCCAGCAGCGTGACCGGGACAGTGGCGTATGCTAATGAAAAACTGTTTTTT
>-|TRBV5-1|-|TRBJ1-1
CASSLTDMNTEAFF
TGCGCCAGCAGCTTAACAGACATGAACACTGAAGCTTTCTTT
>few|TRBV19|-|TRBJ1-2
CASSITRNYGYTF
TGTGCCAGTAGTATCACGAGAAACTATGGCTACACCTTC
>-|TRBV11-2|-|TRBJ1-6
CASSLEGRFSPLHF
TGTGCCAGCAGCTTAGAGGGCCGGTTTTCACCCCTCCACTTT
>once|TRBV18|-|TRBJ1-1
CASSPQGPKTEAFF
TGTGCCAGCTCACCCCAGGGGCCCAAAACCGAAGCTTTCTTT
>-|TRBV4-3|-|TRBJ1-3
CASSQDEPRVAGNTIYF
TGCGCCAGCAGCCAAGATGAACCTCGGGTTGCTGGAAACACCATATATTTT
>-|TRBV24-1|TRBD1|TRBJ2-1
CATSDWQGAPRGQFF
TGTGCCACCAGTGATTGGCAGGGGGCGCCCAGGGGGCAGTTCTTC
>-|TRBV11-2|-|TRBJ1-6
CASRLVGGYNSPLHF
TGTGCCAGCCGACTAGTCGGGGGCTATAATTCACCCCTCCACTTT
>-|TRBV18|TRBD1|TRBJ2-2
CASSPATGGTGELFF
TGTGCCAGCTCACCGGCGACAGGGGGCACCGGGGAGCTGTTTTTT
>-|TRBV5-6|TRBD1|TRBJ1-5
CASSLWDRERQPQHF
TGTGCCAGCAGCTTGTGGGACAGGGAAAGACAGCCCCAGCATTTT
>-|TRBV5-5|TRBD1|TRBJ1-6
CASSLGPDRGRSPLHF
TGTGCCAGCAGCTTGGGACCAGACAGGGGACGATCACCCCTCCACTTT
>-|TRBV6-5|-|TRBJ2-1
CASSLHTGNYNEQFF
TGTGCCAGCAGCCTACATACCGGGAACTACAATGAGCAGTTCTTC
>few|TRBV20-1|TRBD2|TRBJ2-1
CSASPPGGSNEQFF
TGCAGTGCTAGTCCGCCGGGGGGGAGCAATGAGCAGTTCTTC
>-|TRBV18|-|TRBJ2-2
CASSPGQTTNTGELFF
TGTGCCAGCTCACCCGGACAGACGACGAACACCGGGGAGCTGTTTTTT
>-|TRBV5-1|-|TRBJ2-3
CASSVPRGNTDTQYF
TGCGCCAGCAGCGTCCCCAGGGGAAACACAGATACGCAGTATTTT
>-|TRBV18|-|TRBJ1-3
CASSPLGVSTGNTIYF
TGTGCCAGCTCACCTTTAGGGGTCTCGACTGGAAACACCATATATTTT
>-|TRBV18|-|TRBJ2-5
CASSPLGQTQETQYF
TGTGCCAGCTCACCCCTTGGGCAGACCCAAGAGACCCAGTACTTC
>-|TRBV11-3|TRBD1|TRBJ2-7
CASSLFSSWGQGETYEQYF
TGTGCCAGCAGCTTATTTAGTTCTTGGGGACAGGGCGAAACCTACGAGCAGTACTTC
>-|TRBV11-3|TRBD2|TRBJ2-1
CASSLDGGGAHNEQFF
TGTGCCAGCAGCTTAGACGGCGGGGGGGCTCACAATGAGCAGTTCTTC
>-|TRBV10-3|TRBD1|TRBJ1-1
CAISETTGVGTEAFF
TGTGCCATCAGTGAGACAACAGGGGTGGGGACTGAAGCTTTCTTT
>-|TRBV4-3|TRBD1|TRBJ1-1
CASSLGTVNTEAFF
TGCGCCAGCAGCCTCGGGACAGTGAACACTGAAGCTTTCTTT
>once|TRBV11-3|-|TRBJ2-5
CASSLGAAGGEETQYF
TGTGCCAGCAGCTTAGGTGCTGCCGGAGGAGAAGAGACCCAGTACTTC
>-|TRBV2|-|TRBJ2-5
CASSDTSPQETQYF
TGTGCCAGCAGTGATACTAGTCCCCAGGAGACCCAGTACTTC
>once|TRBV3-1/TRBV3-2|-|TRBJ2-7
CASSHYGAYEQYF
TGTGCCAGCAGCCATTACGGTGCCTACGAGCAGTACTTC
>-|TRBV29-1|TRBD1|TRBJ1-2
CSAGGGQGLDGYTF
TGCAGCGCGGGAGGGGGACAGGGTCTGGATGGCTACACCTTC
>-|TRBV11-3|TRBD1|TRBJ2-1
CASSSYDRDNEQFF
TGTGCCAGCAGCTCTTACGACAGGGACAATGAGCAGTTCTTC
>-|TRBV5-1|TRBD2|TRBJ2-1
CASSWLGGGNEQFF
TGCGCCAGCAGCTGGCTGGGGGGAGGGAATGAGCAGTTCTTC
>few|TRBV7-9|-|TRBJ2-2
CASSLAGQLTGELFF
TGTGCCAGCAGCTTAGCGGGACAACTTACCGGGGAGCTGTTTTTT
>-|TRBV5-4|TRBD2|TRBJ2-1
CASEPPGTRYNEQFF
TGTGCCAGCGAACCCCCCGGGACTAGGTACAATGAGCAGTTCTTC
>-|TRBV24-1|TRBD1|TRBJ1-5
CATSDRTGGPDQPQHF
TGTGCCACCAGTGACCGGACAGGGGGGCCCGATCAGCCCCAGCATTTT
>few|TRBV30|-|TRBJ1-4
CAWKRKQGNEKLFF
TGTGCCTGGAAGCGGAAACAGGGTAATGAAAAACTGTTTTTT
>-|TRBV3-1/TRBV3-2|-|TRBJ1-6
CASSQGEVNNSPLHF
TGTGCCAGCAGCCAAGGAGAAGTCAATAATTCACCCCTCCACTTT
>-|TRBV7-6|TRBD1|TRBJ1-3
CASSLGPGQGALSGNTIYF
TGTGCCAGCAGCTTAGGTCCGGGCCAGGGGGCCCTCTCTGGAAACACCATATATTTT
>-|TRBV5-1|-|TRBJ2-2
CASSLVAENTGELFF
TGCGCCAGCAGCTTGGTGGCGGAGAACACCGGGGAGCTGTTTTTT
>-|TRBV29-1|-|TRBJ1-1
CSINNGAAEAFF
TGCAGCATAAACAATGGGGCGGCTGAAGCTTTCTTT
>-|TRBV6-5|TRBD1|TRBJ1-1
CASRFDRVSTEAFF
TGTGCCAGCAGGTTTGACAGGGTTTCCACTGAAGCTTTCTTT
>-|TRBV6-2/TRBV6-3|TRBD1|TRBJ2-5
CASSTGLGQDQETQYF
TGTGCCAGCAGCACAGGGTTGGGACAGGACCAAGAGACCCAGTACTTC
>-|TRBV13|-|TRBJ2-5
CASSSEVIRETQYF
TGTGCCAGCAGCTCCGAAGTTATCAGGGAGACCCAGTACTTC
>-|TRBV19|-|TRBJ1-2
CASSTRQPSYGYTF
TGTGCCAGTAGTACCCGACAGCCGAGCTATGGCTACACCTTC
>-|TRBV6-2/TRBV6-3|-|TRBJ2-5
CASSYSISLETQYF
TGTGCCAGCAGTTACTCGATTAGCCTTGAGACCCAGTACTTC
>many|TRBV5-1|TRBD1|TRBJ1-6
CASSTGTGGSYSPLHF
TGCGCCAGCAGCACCGGGACAGGGGGCTCGTACTCACCCCTCCACTTT
>-|TRBV28|-|TRBJ2-5
CASSRSDRVVETQYF
TGTGCCAGCAGCCGATCTGACAGAGTTGTAGAGACCCAGTACTTC
>-|TRBV4-2|-|TRBJ2-2
CASSQEAVRSGELFF
TGTGCCAGCAGCCAAGAGGCGGTGCGATCCGGGGAGCTGTTTTTT
>-|TRBV6-5|-|TRBJ1-3
CASGGGPTGGNTIYF
TGTGCCAGCGGGGGGGGGCCCACCGGAGGAAACACCATATATTTT
>once|TRBV20-1|-|TRBJ2-2
CSVQAPGELFF
TGCAGTGTACAAGCGCCCGGGGAGCTGTTTTTT
>few|TRBV24-1|-|TRBJ2-5
CATSEPRGYQETQYF
TGTGCCACCAGTGAGCCAAGGGGGTACCAAGAGACCCAGTACTTC
>-|TRBV6-2/TRBV6-3|-|TRBJ1-1
CASSYWETEAFF
TGTGCCAGCAGTTATTGGGAGACTGAAGCTTTCTTT
>-|TRBV27|-|TRBJ1-2
CASSSGNYGYTF
TGTGCCAGCAGTTCAGGGAACTATGGCTACACCTTC
>-|TRBV6-5|-|TRBJ1-1
CASSYRGVGTEAFF
TGTGCCAGCAGTTACCGGGGGGTTGGGACTGAAGCTTTCTTT
>-|TRBV24-1|-|TRBJ2-5
CATTSGTQETQYF
TGTGCCACCACTTCGGGGACTCAAGAGACCCAGTACTTC
>-|TRBV6-2/TRBV6-3|TRBD2|TRBJ2-7
CASSYPSGGKYEQYF
TGTGCCAGCAGTTACCCTAGCGGGGGTAAATACGAGCAGTACTTC